In its sample, the clone carrying this T cell receptor (beta chain) was seen a few times. The sample originates from a study of blood T cell repertoires in COVID-19. In the study overall: The United States, Italy and Spain supplied acute and convalescent COVID-19 samples.

The CDR3 length is 14 residues. V lost 6 bases to trimming and J lost 4 bases; unmatched junction nucleotides: 6. Germline values: CDR1 PRHDT, CDR2 FYEKMQ (reference sequence). Those enrolled, adults aged roughly 18 to 100 years, came from 20 to 25 US areas. Participants reported their clinical history, and cohort assignment relied on those reports. TCRdb's copy holds only in-frame clones and misses some; the assay was immunoSEQ multiplex PCR. The sample consists of approximately 150,000 clones, 70% to 90% of them appearing once. Sequences were obtained from PBMCs or T cells enriched from blood (not recorded which). The J gene is TRBJ2-7, the V gene TRBV13, with TRBD2 matching over 10 bases. This clonotype originated in a woman between 45 and 60 years old with acute COVID-19. CDR3 sequence: CASSSGLAEYEQYF. The DNA for the CDR3 is TGTGCCAGCAGTTCAGGACTAGCGGAATACGAGCAGTACTTC. The full variable domain, completed using reference TRBV13 and TRBJ2-7, is AAGVIQSPRHLIKEKRETATLKCYPIPRHDTVYWYQQGPGQDPQFLISFYEKMQSDKGSIPDRFSAQQFSDYHSELNMSSLELGDSALYFCASSSGLAEYEQYFGPGTRLTVT.